Listed below are T cell receptor beta chains from one sample, sequenced in a study of control samples from healthy donors and cancer patients. Sequenced by immunoSEQ multiplex PCR; TCRdb stores in-frame clones only, minus some. In the table there are roughly 370,000 clones, approximately 92% of which are singletons. The material sequenced was PBMCs. The receptors were sampled from a man between 40 and 49 years old with head and neck cancer. Each CDR3 is given with its conserved first and last residue. The order of the fields is D gene, V gene, J gene, clone size, CDR3 protein, CDR3 DNA. The D gene is left open where the match is weak. Only some rows state a clone size, as once, few, many or a class for expanded clones.

>NA|TRBV13|TRBJ2-1|NA
CASSLESADPNEQFF
TGTGCCAGCAGCTTAGAATCAGCGGACCCCAATGAGCAGTTCTTC
>TRBD1|TRBV28|TRBJ1-5|NA
CASSPTGVNQPQHF
TGTGCCAGCAGTCCGACAGGGGTCAATCAGCCCCAGCATTTT
>NA|TRBV25-1|TRBJ2-6|once
CASSEATTRNVLTF
TGTGCCAGCAGTGAAGCGACTACGAGGAACGTCCTGACTTTC
>TRBD1|TRBV29-1|TRBJ1-4|NA
CSVAGQGNEKLFF
TGCAGCGTTGCGGGACAGGGGAATGAAAAACTGTTTTTT
>TRBD1|TRBV18|TRBJ1-2|NA
CASSSGTVVYGYTF
TGTGCCAGCTCCTCCGGGACAGTCGTCTATGGCTACACCTTC
>NA|TRBV28|TRBJ2-7|NA
CASSLMRIAQYF
TGTGCCAGCAGTTTGATGCGGATAGCGCAGTACTTC
>NA|TRBV30|TRBJ1-2|NA
CAWSPSSGYGYTF
TGTGCCTGGAGTCCGTCCAGCGGCTATGGCTACACCTTC
>NA|TRBV9|TRBJ2-7|NA
CASSASRGEKTYEQYF
TGTGCCAGCAGCGCCTCAAGGGGGGAAAAGACCTACGAGCAGTACTTC
>NA|TRBV7-2|TRBJ2-5|NA
CASSNPSSPAAETQYF
TGTGCCAGCAGCAACCCTAGCTCCCCAGCGGCAGAGACCCAGTACTTC
>NA|TRBV9|TRBJ2-1|NA
CASSFDRTSYNEQFF
TGTGCCAGCAGCTTCGACAGGACTTCCTACAATGAGCAGTTCTTC
>NA|TRBV7-2|TRBJ1-1|NA
CASSIVEYREAFF
TGTGCCAGCAGCATAGTAGAGTACAGGGAGGCTTTCTTT
>TRBD2|TRBV27|TRBJ2-2|NA
CASSPGASGRYPGELFF
TGTGCCAGCAGTCCCGGGGCTAGCGGGAGGTACCCCGGGGAGCTGTTTTTT
>NA|TRBV11-2|TRBJ2-7|NA
CASSFGTGPSEQYF
TGTGCCAGCAGCTTCGGGACTGGCCCCTCCGAGCAGTACTTC
>TRBD1|TRBV27|TRBJ2-6|once
CASSLYAGTGGGRSGANVLTF
TGTGCCAGCAGTTTATACGCCGGGACAGGGGGCGGTCGGTCTGGGGCCAACGTCCTGACTTTC
>NA|TRBV5-1|TRBJ2-2|NA
CASSRGATGELFF
TGCGCCAGCAGCAGGGGCGCTACCGGGGAGCTGTTTTTT
>NA|TRBV5-1|TRBJ2-6|NA
CASSLAPGSSPGANVLTF
TGCGCCAGCAGCTTGGCCCCGGGGTCCTCCCCTGGGGCCAACGTCCTGACTTTC
>TRBD1|TRBV6-1|TRBJ2-3|NA
CASSERTGGYSSTDTQYF
TGTGCCAGCAGTGAAAGAACAGGGGGGTACTCTAGCACAGATACGCAGTATTTT
>NA|TRBV28|TRBJ1-1|NA
CASRPSGMNTEAFF
TGTGCCAGCAGACCTAGCGGCATGAACACTGAAGCTTTCTTT
>NA|TRBV3-1/TRBV3-2|TRBJ2-7|NA
CASSQVGVYEQYF
TGTGCCAGCAGCCAAGTGGGGGTCTACGAGCAGTACTTC
>NA|TRBV18|TRBJ2-1|NA
CASSQEMRAVNEQFF
TGTGCCAGCTCACAAGAGATGCGGGCGGTCAATGAGCAGTTCTTC
>NA|TRBV9|TRBJ2-3|NA
CASSAEPLGAGSLGPTDTQYF
TGTGCCAGCAGCGCCGAGCCTCTTGGGGCGGGATCGCTCGGGCCCACAGATACGCAGTATTTT
>NA|TRBV5-1|TRBJ1-4|NA
CASSRDATNEKLFF
TGCGCCAGCAGCCGAGATGCAACTAATGAAAAACTGTTTTTT
>TRBD1|TRBV7-7|TRBJ1-1|NA
CASSLLSPGTGNTEAFF
TGTGCTAGCAGCTTATTGAGCCCCGGGACAGGGAACACTGAAGCTTTCTTT
>TRBD1|TRBV28|TRBJ1-5|NA
CASSPTDRVGQPQHF
TGTGCCAGCAGTCCTACTGACAGGGTGGGTCAGCCCCAGCATTTT
>NA|TRBV30|TRBJ2-3|NA
CAWSSLALAQYF
TGTGCCTGGAGTTCCCTAGCGTTGGCGCAGTATTTT
>TRBD2|TRBV2|TRBJ2-3|NA
CASSRERGSTDTQYF
TGTGCCAGCAGTCGAGAGCGGGGGAGCACAGATACGCAGTATTTT
>NA|TRBV7-9|TRBJ1-5|NA
CASSQGGANQPQHF
TGTGCCAGCAGCCAAGGCGGGGCTAATCAGCCCCAGCATTTT
>NA|TRBV4-2|TRBJ1-6|NA
CASSQDVGRGNSPLHF
TGTGCCAGCAGCCAAGATGTTGGCAGAGGAAATTCACCCCTCCACTTT
>NA|TRBV10-3|TRBJ1-1|NA
CAISVDMGMVFF
TGTGCCATCAGTGTAGATATGGGTATGGTTTTCTTT
>TRBD2|TRBV6-5|TRBJ2-7|once
CASVGTSGYEQYF
TGTGCCAGCGTCGGGACTAGCGGCTACGAGCAGTACTTC
>NA|TRBV6-2/TRBV6-3|TRBJ1-2|once
CASSYSGYGYTF
TGTGCCAGCAGTTACTCGGGGTATGGCTACACCTTC
>NA|TRBV27|TRBJ2-1|once
CASSLPDYPYNEQFF
TGTGCCAGCAGTCTCCCGGACTACCCCTACAATGAGCAGTTCTTC
>NA|TRBV28|TRBJ2-3|NA
CASSFLWGSTDTQYF
TGTGCCAGCAGTTTCTTATGGGGGAGCACAGATACGCAGTATTTT
>NA|TRBV6-5|TRBJ2-2|NA
CASSNRVNTGELFF
TGTGCCAGCAGTAACAGGGTGAACACCGGGGAGCTGTTTTTT
>TRBD1|TRBV10-3|TRBJ2-7|NA
CAISEFGQDEQYF
TGTGCCATCAGTGAGTTCGGACAGGACGAGCAGTACTTC
>NA|TRBV25-1|TRBJ1-1|NA
CASSTPGGVTEAFF
TGTGCCAGCAGTACACCTGGGGGGGTCACTGAAGCTTTCTTT
>NA|TRBV7-2|TRBJ2-2|NA
CASSLVSGELFF
TGTGCCAGCAGCTTAGTCTCCGGGGAGCTGTTTTTT
>NA|TRBV7-2|TRBJ2-7|once
CASSLVRSGTYEQYF
TGTGCCAGCAGCTTGGTGAGGAGCGGAACCTACGAGCAGTACTTC
>TRBD2|TRBV2|TRBJ2-1|few
CASSGGSGSYNEQFF
TGTGCCAGCAGTGGGGGGAGCGGGAGCTACAATGAGCAGTTCTTC
>NA|TRBV12-3/TRBV12-4|TRBJ2-7|NA
CASSRSSYEQYF
TGTGCCAGCTCCCGGAGCTCCTACGAGCAGTACTTC
>TRBD1|TRBV14|TRBJ2-5|NA
CASSLSRTGRETQYF
TGTGCCAGCAGCCTTTCCCGGACAGGGAGGGAGACCCAGTACTTC
>TRBD1|TRBV27|TRBJ1-4|NA
CASSSQGAFEKLFF
TGTGCCAGCAGTTCACAGGGGGCTTTCGAAAAACTGTTTTTT
>NA|TRBV27|TRBJ2-7|NA
CASSPPATRQVLRKQYF
TGTGCCAGCAGTCCGCCCGCCACCCGACAGGTCTTACGGAAGCAGTACTTC
>NA|TRBV3-1/TRBV3-2|TRBJ1-5|NA
CASSLNSRQPQHF
TGTGCCAGCAGCCTTAACTCGAGGCAGCCCCAGCATTTT
>TRBD1|TRBV7-3|TRBJ2-7|NA
CASSPVGTGLREQYF
TGTGCCAGCAGCCCCGTCGGGACAGGGCTTCGCGAGCAGTACTTC
>NA|TRBV11-2|TRBJ1-1|NA
CASSLDQRDLGDTEAFF
TGTGCCAGCAGCTTAGATCAGCGGGACCTCGGGGACACTGAAGCTTTCTTT
>NA|TRBV6-6|TRBJ1-1|NA
CASSPLRGRGPGTEAFF
TGTGCCAGCAGTCCACTTCGGGGGCGGGGGCCAGGCACTGAAGCTTTCTTT
>NA|TRBV3-1/TRBV3-2|TRBJ2-7|NA
CASSQVTGPYEQYF
TGTGCCAGCAGCCAAGTGACGGGGCCCTACGAGCAGTACTTC
>NA|TRBV4-3|TRBJ1-5|NA
CASSQDRSVGTGDNQPQHF
TGCGCCAGCAGCCAAGATCGGAGCGTCGGGACCGGAGACAATCAGCCCCAGCATTTT
>NA|TRBV10-1|TRBJ1-2|NA
CASSDLGGYTF
TGCGCCAGCAGTGACCTCGGCGGCTACACCTTC
>NA|TRBV19|TRBJ1-1|NA
CASSNLFDRGGTEAFF
TGTGCCAGTAGTAATCTTTTCGACAGAGGAGGCACTGAAGCTTTCTTT
>TRBD1|TRBV24-1|TRBJ2-1|NA
CATSDAGQDNNEQFF
TGTGCCACCAGTGATGCTGGACAGGATAACAATGAGCAGTTCTTC
>NA|TRBV28|TRBJ2-5|once
CASSLRGFGKETQYF
TGTGCCAGCAGTTTGAGGGGATTCGGGAAAGAGACCCAGTACTTC
>NA|TRBV9|TRBJ1-5|NA
CASSVVEGGEGNQPQHF
TGTGCCAGCAGCGTAGTGGAGGGGGGAGAAGGCAATCAGCCCCAGCATTTT
>NA|TRBV3-1/TRBV3-2|TRBJ1-5|NA
CASSRHGGNQPQHF
TGTGCCAGCAGTCGCCACGGGGGCAATCAGCCCCAGCATTTT
>NA|TRBV27|TRBJ1-4|NA
CASSPLRGAANEKLFF
TGTGCCAGCAGTCCCCTTCGAGGGGCAGCTAATGAAAAACTGTTTTTT
>NA|TRBV27|TRBJ2-7|NA
CAAGRTNYEQYF
TGTGCCGCAGGGAGGACAAACTACGAGCAGTACTTC
>NA|TRBV7-8|TRBJ2-1|NA
CASSSGSYNEQFF
TGTGCCAGCAGCTCCGGATCTTACAATGAGCAGTTCTTC
>TRBD1|TRBV7-8|TRBJ1-5|few
CASSPDRAGGNQPQHF
TGTGCCAGCAGCCCGGACAGGGCCGGCGGCAATCAGCCCCAGCATTTT
>NA|TRBV2|TRBJ2-7|NA
CASRPQGKTYEQYF
TGTGCCAGCAGACCACAGGGAAAGACCTACGAGCAGTACTTC